These 28 T cell receptor beta chains were sequenced from one sample in a study of cytomegalovirus exposure and HLA in healthy donors. Use of 60 Vbeta and 13 Jbeta primers characterized the PCR. Profiling relied on immunoSEQ multiplex PCR, and the TCRdb table lists in-frame clones only, not all of them. The table shows roughly 170,000 clones, with roughly 84% occurring only once. Sequenced sample: PBMCs. These receptors were taken from a girl aged 2 to 9 in good health and CMV-seropositive.

This clone was picked up a small number of times. CDR3: CASRLEPGASTEAFF. In nucleotides, the CDR3 is TGTGCCAGCAGATTAGAGCCAGGGGCATCCACTGAAGCTTTCTTT. The genes are TRBV6-5 and TRBJ1-1, with a tentative D call TRBD1 (6 bases). CDR3 length equals 15 residues. Germline values: CDR1 MNHEY, CDR2 SVGAGI. Trimming pared 6 bases from V and 4 bases from J, leaving 18 bases between.

The CDR3 region is CASSQQGRGRLGEQYF. CDR3 nucleotide sequence: TGTGCCAGCTCACAGCAGGGGCGGGGGCGTCTAGGCGAGCAGTACTTC. The J gene is TRBJ2-7, the V gene TRBV18; tentatively, D is TRBD2 (7 bases). The CDR3 sequence is 16 residues long. The germline gives CDR1 KGHSH, CDR2 LQKENI. Trimming took 4 bases from V and 6 from J, leaving 22 bases between them.

This chain links TRBV5-1 with TRBJ2-1; 12 bases map to TRBD2. Germline V gene sequence: CDR1 SGHRS, CDR2 YFSETQ. The CDR3 is made up of 19 amino acids. The V gene end was trimmed by 1 base and the J gene end by 0 bases; junction bases not matched to a gene: 8. This chain's CDR3 is CASSLSASGRAYSYNEQFF. In DNA form, the CDR3 reads TGCGCCAGCAGCTTGTCCGCTAGCGGGAGGGCCTACTCCTACAATGAGCAGTTCTTC.

This clone was observed a handful of times. The chain employs TRBV27 and TRBJ1-1; D may be TRBD1 (6 bases). The germline CDR1 and CDR2 sequences are MNHEY and SMNVEV (reference sequence). V shed 0 bases and J shed 2 bases, with 13 bases lying between them. The CDR3 spans 16 residues. CDR3 sequence (DNA): TGTGCCAGCAGTTTATCGGCGGGGGCGGGAAACACTGAAGCTTTCTTT. Amino acid sequence: CASSLSAGAGNTEAFF.

This chain uses TRBV28 with TRBJ2-7, with unresolved D. Germline V gives CDR1 MDHEN, CDR2 SYDVKM. V lost 2 bases and J lost 11, with 16 bases in between. This CDR3 has 13 residues. Written as DNA, the CDR3 is TGTGCCAGCAGTTTAAACGAAAAGCCATTAGAGTACTTC. Its translation: CASSLNEKPLEYF.

The V call is TRBV13, the J call TRBJ2-4; D unclear. This CDR3 region has 14 residues. Trimming took 4 bases from V and 2 from J, leaving 9 bases between them. The germline V gene has CDR1 PRHDT and CDR2 FYEKMQ (reference sequence). The CDR3 loop reads CASSSLVTKNIQYF. The CDR3 nucleotides read TGTGCCAGCAGCTCCCTAGTCACCAAAAACATTCAGTACTTC.

The chain has TRBV19 and TRBJ2-3; TRBD2 matches at 12 bases. J was trimmed by 1 base and V by 5 bases; bases with no gene match: 13. This CDR3 comprises 19 residues. Germline CDR1 is LNHDA and CDR2 is SQIVND (reference sequence). CDR3 sequence reads: CASSRGRLAGGGRTDTQYF. The CDR3 DNA reads as TGTGCCAGTAGTCGCGGTCGTCTAGCGGGAGGGGGCCGCACAGATACGCAGTATTTT.

J is TRBJ2-1 and V is TRBV2; tentative D call: TRBD2 (6 bases). The CDR3 consists of 14 residues. Per the germline V gene, CDR1 is SNHLY and CDR2 is FYNNEI. V was trimmed by 6 bases and J by 1 base, leaving 10 bases between them. CDR3 protein: CASSLAGSYNEQFF. The CDR3 DNA reads as TGTGCCAGCAGCCTGGCGGGATCCTACAATGAGCAGTTCTTC.

The chain uses TRBV6-1 and TRBJ2-7, with D possibly being TRBD1 (6 bases). Trimming shortened V by 5 bases and J by 2 bases, and 13 bases separated the two germline ends. Germline lookup yields CDR1 MNHNS and CDR2 SASEGT. The CDR3 contains 14 residues. This CDR3 is CASSIYRVTYEQYF. The CDR3 DNA sequence: TGTGCCAGCAGTATTTACAGGGTAACCTACGAGCAGTACTTC.

The V gene is TRBV27, the J gene TRBJ1-5; 7 positions agree with TRBD1. The CDR3 is 15 residues long. J was trimmed by 2 bases and V by 5 bases; bases with no gene match: 6. CDR1 and CDR2 from the germline V gene are MNHEY and SMNVEV (reference sequence). As DNA, the CDR3 is TGTGCCAGCAGTGGGGACAGCACGGGCAATCAGCCCCAGCATTTT. Its translation: CASSGDSTGNQPQHF.

This clone appeared once. CDR3 in DNA: TGTGCCAGCATTCCCGACAGGGCATCCTACGAGCAGTACTTC. It is translated as CASIPDRASYEQYF. The V and J genes are TRBV2 and TRBJ2-7; 7 bases are shared with TRBD1. Germline trimming cut 7 bases from V and 1 base from J; bases unmatched to any gene: 7. This CDR3 has 14 amino acids. Germline V gives CDR1 SNHLY, CDR2 FYNNEI. The variable domain in full, completed from reference TRBV2 and TRBJ2-7, reads EPEVTQTPSHQVTQMGQEVILRCVPISNHLYFYWYRQILGQKVEFLVSFYNNEISEKSEIFDDQFSVERPDGSNFTLKIRSTKLEDSAMYFCASIPDRASYEQYFGPGTRLTVT.

The sample holds a few counts of this clone. The chain couples TRBV5-6 to TRBJ1-5; D is uncertain. V lost 0 bases to trimming and J lost 4 bases, with 2 bases between them. The CDR3 sequence is 12 residues long. Germline CDR1 reads SGHDT; CDR2 reads YYEEEE. CDR3 residues: CASSLANQPQHF. For the CDR3, the DNA is TGTGCCAGCAGCTTGGCGAATCAGCCCCAGCATTTT. Filled out from reference TRBV5-6 and TRBJ1-5, the complete variable domain reads DAGVTQSPTHLIKTRGQQVTLRCSPKSGHDTVSWYQQALGQGPQFIFQYYEEEERQRGNFPDRFSGHQFPNYSSELNVNALLLGDSALYLCASSLANQPQHFGDGTRLSIL.

The chain is built from TRBV6-1 and TRBJ1-1; D is unresolved. This CDR3 region has 14 residues. Trimming left V 5 bases short and J 0 bases short, with 10 bases between. Germline V gene data show CDR1 as MNHNS and CDR2 as SASEGT. Here the CDR3 DNA reads TGTGCCAGCAGTCCCGCACATGTGAACACTGAAGCTTTCTTT. This gives the protein CASSPAHVNTEAFF.

The chain uses TRBV6-1 and TRBJ2-5; D might be TRBD1 (6 bases). Germline V gene sequence: CDR1 MNHNS, CDR2 SASEGT. V lost 6 bases and J lost 5, with 19 bases in between. CDR3 length equals 15 residues. CDR3 sequence (DNA): TGTGCCAGCAGAGAACCGACAGGACTGATCGAGACCCAGTACTTC. Its protein product is CASREPTGLIETQYF.

The chain combines TRBV19 with TRBJ2-3; TRBD2 matches 8 bases. Germline lookup yields CDR1 LNHDA and CDR2 SQIVND (reference sequence). V shed 6 bases, J shed 5 bases, and the junction held 7 bases outside the gene matches. The CDR3 runs 14 residues. The CDR3 DNA reads as TGTGCCAGTAGGAGAGCGGGGGCGGAAGATACGCAGTATTTT. Protein sequence: CASRRAGAEDTQYF. Drawing the rest from reference TRBV19 and TRBJ2-3, the complete variable domain is DGGITQSPKYLFRKEGQNVTLSCEQNLNHDAMYWYRQDPGQGLRLIYYSQIVNDFQKGDIAEGYSVSREKKESFPLTVTSAQKNPTAFYLCASRRAGAEDTQYFGPGTRLTVL.

V is TRBV2 and J is TRBJ2-1, with 7 nucleotides matching TRBD2. Germline V lookup: CDR1 SNHLY, CDR2 FYNNEI. J gave up 7 bases and V 11 bases, and 5 bases lay outside the gene matches. The CDR3 extends over 11 amino acids. CDR3 protein: CAPGGTNEQFF. The CDR3, as DNA: TGTGCCCCCGGGGGGACGAATGAGCAGTTCTTC.

The chain links TRBV5-1 to TRBJ1-2; D is ambiguous. Germline loops: CDR1 SGHRS, CDR2 YFSETQ. This CDR3 region has 14 residues. V was pared by 4 bases and J by 7 bases, with 17 bases between. This chain's CDR3 is CASSEGVGPGGYTF. The CDR3 DNA reads as TGCGCCAGCAGCGAGGGTGTTGGGCCCGGTGGCTACACCTTC.

The chain has TRBV11-2 and TRBJ2-7; 7 nucleotides line up with TRBD2. Germline CDR1 is SGHAT and CDR2 is FQNNGV. V gave up 8 bases and J gave up 7 bases; unmatched junction bases: 8. This CDR3 has 12 amino acids. In nucleotides, the CDR3 is TGTGCCAGCCTCCTGGGGGGGGAGGAGCAGTACTTC. It specifies CASLLGGEEQYF.

The chain combines TRBV11-2 with TRBJ1-1; D remains ambiguous. The CDR3 contains 13 residues. Trimming removed 0 bases at V and 6 bases at J, with 8 bases between. Germline V CDR1 and CDR2: SGHAT, FQNNGV. The CDR3 DNA sequence: TGTGCCAGCAGCTTAGAGAGTATCTCTGAAGCTTTCTTT. As protein: CASSLESISEAFF. The variable domain in full, with the rest retrieved from reference TRBV11-2 and TRBJ1-1, is EAGVAQSPRYKIIEKRQSVAFWCNPISGHATLYWYQQILGQGPKLLIQFQNNGVVDDSQLPKDRFSAERLKGVDSTLKIQPAKLEDSAVYLCASSLESISEAFFGQGTRLTVV.

The chain couples TRBV29-1 to TRBJ2-7; TRBD1 aligns across 9 bases. The CDR3 totals 12 residues. Trimming took 4 bases from V and 9 from J; bases not matched to a gene: 7. Germline V gene data show CDR1 as SQVTM and CDR2 as ANQGSEA. The CDR3: CSVVLQGATQYF. The CDR3 bases are TGCAGCGTTGTCCTACAGGGGGCAACGCAGTACTTC.

This CDR3 reads CASSARTLGQYF. The DNA for the CDR3 is TGTGCCAGCAGTGCTCGGACATTAGGGCAGTATTTT. This sequence joins TRBV28 and TRBJ2-3; weak D call: TRBD1 (5 bases). CDR1 MDHEN and CDR2 SYDVKM come from the germline V gene. V dropped 5 bases and J dropped 11 bases, with 14 bases sitting between them. CDR3 size: 12 residues.

This clone was seen a handful of times. The chain recombines TRBV2 with TRBJ2-7; TRBD1 aligns across 9 bases. This CDR3 comprises 13 residues. Germline lookup yields CDR1 SNHLY and CDR2 FYNNEI. The trim removed 7 bases at V and 5 bases at J, leaving 6 bases unmatched. The CDR3 region is CASKGQGSDEQYF. CDR3 sequence (DNA): TGTGCCAGCAAGGGACAGGGTTCCGACGAGCAGTACTTC.

The chain's CDR3 is CASTTTSGTYEQYF. The CDR3 DNA reads as TGTGCCAGCACAACTACTAGCGGTACCTACGAGCAGTACTTC. The J gene is TRBJ2-7, the V gene TRBV28; 8 bases line up with TRBD2. The CDR3 is 14 amino acids. After removal of 7 bases from V and 2 bases from J, the junction contained 7 bases not matched to a gene. Germline loops: CDR1 MDHEN, CDR2 SYDVKM.

The chain is built from TRBV6-1 and TRBJ2-7; D unresolved. The length of the CDR3 is 12 residues. From germline, CDR1 is MNHNS and CDR2 SASEGT. V shed 4 bases and J shed 3 bases, with 7 bases lying between them. The CDR3, as DNA: TGTGCCAGCAGTGTCAACAGCTACGAGCAGTACTTC. Its protein is CASSVNSYEQYF.

The gene calls are TRBV25-1 and TRBJ2-1; no definite D call. Germline V gene sequence: CDR1 MGHDK, CDR2 SYGVNS. Trimming removed 6 bases from V and 8 bases from J, with 5 bases in between. This CDR3 comprises 10 residues. The CDR3 DNA reads TGTGCCAGCAGAAGAGATGAGCAGTTCTTC. This encodes CASRRDEQFF.

V gene TRBV5-1 combines with J gene TRBJ2-4; no clear D gene. The CDR3 sequence is 14 residues long. V lost 0 bases and J 0 bases, leaving 4 bases between the germline ends. Germline V gives CDR1 SGHRS, CDR2 YFSETQ. The CDR3 here is CASSLELAKNIQYF. CDR3 sequence (DNA): TGCGCCAGCAGCTTGGAACTAGCCAAAAACATTCAGTACTTC.

The genes are TRBV19 and TRBJ2-2, with 7 bases lining up with TRBD1. Germline CDR1 is LNHDA and CDR2 is SQIVND (reference sequence). The length of the CDR3 is 15 residues. V gave up 7 bases and J gave up 3 bases; unmatched junction bases: 8. The CDR3 sequence: CASIDRVLYTGELFF. CDR3 nucleotides: TGTGCCAGTATTGACAGGGTTTTGTACACCGGGGAGCTGTTTTTT.

By sample fraction, this clone is large. The V call is TRBV6-1, the J call TRBJ1-4; D is unresolved. The germline gives CDR1 MNHNS, CDR2 SASEGT. The CDR3 is made up of 14 amino acids. V shed 2 bases and J shed 10 bases, with 14 bases lying between them. The CDR3 bases are TGTGCCAGCAGTGAATGGTTTAACGCGATAAAACTGTTTTTT. Protein: CASSEWFNAIKLFF.